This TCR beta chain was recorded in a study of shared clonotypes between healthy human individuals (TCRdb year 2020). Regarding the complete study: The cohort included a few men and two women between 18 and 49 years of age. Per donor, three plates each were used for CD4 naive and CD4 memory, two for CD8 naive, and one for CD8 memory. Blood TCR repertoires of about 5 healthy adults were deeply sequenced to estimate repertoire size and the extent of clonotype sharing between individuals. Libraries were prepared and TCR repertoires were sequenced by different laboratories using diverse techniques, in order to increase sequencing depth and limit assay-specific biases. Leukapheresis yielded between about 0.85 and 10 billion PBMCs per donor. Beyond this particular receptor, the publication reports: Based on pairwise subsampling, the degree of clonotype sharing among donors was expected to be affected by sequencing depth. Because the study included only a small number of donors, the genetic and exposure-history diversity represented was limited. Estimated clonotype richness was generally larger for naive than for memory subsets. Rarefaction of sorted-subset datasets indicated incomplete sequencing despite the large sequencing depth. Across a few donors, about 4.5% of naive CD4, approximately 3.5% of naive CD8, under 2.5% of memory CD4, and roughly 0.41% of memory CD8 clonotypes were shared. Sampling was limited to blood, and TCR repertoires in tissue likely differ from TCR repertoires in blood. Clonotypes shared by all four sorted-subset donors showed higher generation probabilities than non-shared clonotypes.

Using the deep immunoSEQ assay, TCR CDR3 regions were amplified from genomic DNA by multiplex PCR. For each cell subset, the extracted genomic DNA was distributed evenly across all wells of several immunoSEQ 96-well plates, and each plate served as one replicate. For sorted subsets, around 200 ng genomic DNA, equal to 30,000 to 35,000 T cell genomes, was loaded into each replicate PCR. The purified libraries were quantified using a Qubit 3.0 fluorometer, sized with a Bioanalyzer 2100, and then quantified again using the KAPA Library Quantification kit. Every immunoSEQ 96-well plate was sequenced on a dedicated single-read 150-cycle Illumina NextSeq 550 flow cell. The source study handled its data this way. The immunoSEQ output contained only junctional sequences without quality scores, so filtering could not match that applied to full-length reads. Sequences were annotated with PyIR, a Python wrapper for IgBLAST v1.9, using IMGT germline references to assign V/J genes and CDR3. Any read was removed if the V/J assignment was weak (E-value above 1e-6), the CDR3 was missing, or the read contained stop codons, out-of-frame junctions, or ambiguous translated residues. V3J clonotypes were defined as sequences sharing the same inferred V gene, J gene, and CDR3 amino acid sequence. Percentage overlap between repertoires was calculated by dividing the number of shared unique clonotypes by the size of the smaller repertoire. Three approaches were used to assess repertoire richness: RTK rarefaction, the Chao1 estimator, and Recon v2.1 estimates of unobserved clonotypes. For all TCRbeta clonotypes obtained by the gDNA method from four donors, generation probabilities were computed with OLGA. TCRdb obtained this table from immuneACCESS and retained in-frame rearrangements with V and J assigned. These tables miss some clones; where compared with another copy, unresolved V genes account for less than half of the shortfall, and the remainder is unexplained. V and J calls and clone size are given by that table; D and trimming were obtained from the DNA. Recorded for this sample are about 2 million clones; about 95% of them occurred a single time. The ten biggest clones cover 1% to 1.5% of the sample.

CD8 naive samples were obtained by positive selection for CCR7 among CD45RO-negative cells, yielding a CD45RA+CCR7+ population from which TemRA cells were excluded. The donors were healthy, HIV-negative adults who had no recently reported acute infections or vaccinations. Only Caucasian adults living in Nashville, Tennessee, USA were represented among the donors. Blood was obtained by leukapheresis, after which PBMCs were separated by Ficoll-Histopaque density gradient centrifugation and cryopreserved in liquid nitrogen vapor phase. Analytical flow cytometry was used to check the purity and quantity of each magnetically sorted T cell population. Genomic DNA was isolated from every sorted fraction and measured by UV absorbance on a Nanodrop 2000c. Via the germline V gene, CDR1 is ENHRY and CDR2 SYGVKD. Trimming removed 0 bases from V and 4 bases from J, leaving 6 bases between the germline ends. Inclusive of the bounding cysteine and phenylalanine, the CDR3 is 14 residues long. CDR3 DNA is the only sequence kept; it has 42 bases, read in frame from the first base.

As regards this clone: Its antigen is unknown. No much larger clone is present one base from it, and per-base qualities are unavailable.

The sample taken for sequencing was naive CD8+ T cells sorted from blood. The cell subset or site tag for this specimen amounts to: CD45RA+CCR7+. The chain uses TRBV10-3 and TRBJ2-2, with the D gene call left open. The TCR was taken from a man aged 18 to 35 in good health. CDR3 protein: CAISESRATGELFF. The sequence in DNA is TGTGCCATCAGTGAGTCTCGGGCCACCGGGGAGCTGTTTTTT.